Here is one T cell receptor (beta chain) with its context. Authors' processing steps: Scientists estimated how many nucleated cells there were by amplifying reference gene primers. Sequencing was performed with immunoSEQ multiplex PCR; in TCRdb, only in-frame clones are kept and a portion is missing. D and trimming come from the DNA, and the V and J calls and clone size come from that table. The sample includes about 140,000 clones, 84% of them seen just once. The sample belongs to a study of blood T cell repertoires in COVID-19. Study summary: From T cells, B-cell-depleted T cells, or PBMCs came the material, which was cDNA or gDNA.

The germline gives CDR1 KGHSH, CDR2 LQKENI. This CDR3 has 15 amino acids. Between the trimmed V and J ends, which lost 0 bases and 6 bases, there was a span of 13 bases. This receptor was obtained from an elderly woman in a cohort sampled during active or convalescent COVID-19. The V and J genes are TRBV18 and TRBJ2-3; maybe TRBD2 (7 bases). Sequencing was performed on peripheral blood. CDR3 coding DNA: TGTGCCAGCTCACCACCGGGGGGGCAATCTGATACGCAGTATTTT. It is translated as CASSPPGGQSDTQYF. The whole variable domain, filled in from reference TRBV18 and TRBJ2-3, reads NAGVMQNPRHLVRRRGQEARLRCSPMKGHSHVYWYRQLPEEGLKFMVYLQKENIIDESGMPKERFSAEFPKEGPSILRIQQVVRGDSAAYFCASSPPGGQSDTQYFGPGTRLTVL.